This T cell receptor beta chain was recorded in a study of regulatory T cells in long-lasting Graves disease (dated by TCRdb to the early 2020s). Regarding the research as a whole: Newly diagnosed Graves' disease patients had taken antithyroid drugs for less than 3 months. Peripheral blood TCR sequencing and RNA sequencing compared persistent Graves' disease patients with newly diagnosed Graves' disease patients. The study was registered as a clinical trial and conducted in China. A total of around 35 samples underwent TCR sequencing: 13 from persistent and around 20 from newly diagnosed Graves' disease patients. The paper as a whole reports these results and caveats: The authors acknowledged the small sample size as a limitation that may reduce accuracy. Compared with newly diagnosed patients, patients with persistent Graves' disease had lower TCR Shannon entropy and fewer highly expanded clones, which suggests clonal expansion. More public clonotypes were shared among persistent patients (under 3,000) than among newly diagnosed patients (966). The study examined only peripheral blood because the primary lesion, thyroid tissue, could not be accessed. TRBV28, TRBJ1-2 and TRBJ2-5 were preferentially used in persistent disease, while TRBV20-1 and TRBJ2-1 were favored in newly diagnosed disease. Sequencing and analysis were limited to the TCR beta chain.

The CDR3 numbers 17 residues from cysteine through phenylalanine. Left in the record is the CDR3 DNA by itself, 51 bases read in frame from the first base. V is cut by 3 bases and J by 0 bases, and the space between the germline ends is 15 bases. Looking up the germline V gene yields CDR1 KGHDR and CDR2 SFDVKD. What the time point label conveys for this sample: newly diagnosed GD, antithyroid drugs for less than 3 months. For both TCR sequencing and RNA sequencing, RNA was extracted from PBMCs in TRIzol. The diagnosis of Graves' disease followed American Thyroid Association guidelines. Recruitment of patients was carried out at an endocrinology department in Xi'an, China. Each patient gave 9 to 10 milliliters of peripheral blood, collected in an EDTA anticoagulant tube. Ficoll Paque Plus density gradient separation was used to isolate PBMCs, and no further T cell sorting was done. An Agilent 2100 Bioanalyzer and agarose gel were used to assess RNA quality, and a NanoDrop 2000 was used to measure RNA concentration.

The library was produced with multiplex PCR. The instrument was an Illumina HiSeq 4000. To build TCR beta libraries, CDR3 regions were amplified by Arm-PCR using iRepertoire HTBI primers. PCR products were gel purified before sequencing. In the source study's methods: Gene usage analysis of CDR3 amino acid clonotypes relied on the roughly 64 TRBV and more than twelve TRBJ segments identified across samples. COPE and FqMerger were used to merge the filtered high-quality paired reads into contigs. BLAST was used to align contigs to IMGT TRBV, TRBD and TRBJ reference genes, and CDR3 was defined according to IMGT. Highly expanded clones were defined as clonotypes with a frequency above 0.1%. Repertoire diversity was measured by Shannon entropy, and V-J evenness by the Gini coefficient. A clonotype was considered public if more than one individual shared it. The raw public data were reprocessed by TCRdb itself: fastp quality trimming at Q25, MiXCR clonotype calling, in-frame beta chains only. Rows are unified per CDR3 protein, each entry keeping the most common DNA and genes. The authors' filters were not applied to this entry. The table for this sample lists 300,000 to 400,000 distinct CDR3 sequences; roughly 17% of them were counted only once. The top ten clones comprise 30% of the sample.

This clonotype was seen many times. Its antigen remains unidentified. Per-base qualities were not stored, and no clone one base away is much larger. The sample was also linked to a second study, of T cells in Graves' hyperthyroidism and ophthalmopathy. As the second study states: A patient counted as having stable Graves' hyperthyroidism if no progression to ophthalmopathy occurred over 18 months of follow-up. Hyperthyroidism patients were newly diagnosed, with disease duration under 2 months, and aged 18 to 65 years. The study excluded patients with uncontrolled infections, other autoimmune diseases, pregnancy or lactation. Diagnoses relied on clinical symptoms, serum thyroxine and TRAb, thyroid ultrasound and orbital computed tomography. The TCR CDR3 was subjected to a first round of RT-PCR using the HTBI primer set and the Qiagen OneStep RT-PCR kit. Most expanded thyroid clonotypes (frequency above 0.001) were also detected in blood, suggesting blood repertoires may reflect thyroid immune responses. Ophthalmopathy was separated from stable hyperthyroidism by a 13 V-J signature model, with over 85% sensitivity and around 81% specificity obtained in cross-validation and 80%/75% obtained in testing. In validation, the model predicted progression to ophthalmopathy with around 71% sensitivity and around 72% specificity, a median of about 6 months before onset. TCR V-J signatures able to tell the groups apart were searched for in a discovery cohort of 95 to 100 patients, of whom over 40 had Graves' ophthalmopathy and around 58 had stable Graves' hyperthyroidism. Prospective prediction of ophthalmopathy was tested in an independent validation cohort consisting of fewer than 20 hyperthyroidism patients and approximately 16 patients who later progressed to ophthalmopathy. The 90 to 100 discovery patients were randomly split 7:3 into training and test sets. In six Graves' hyperthyroidism patients, the study also compared T-cell repertoires from thyroid tissue with T-cell repertoires from blood. After sampling, hyperthyroidism patients received methimazole starting at 30 mg daily, and ophthalmopathy patients received high-dose intravenous methylprednisolone. Libraries were constructed in a second round of multiplex PCR, after which size selection and purification were performed. Libraries were sequenced paired-end with 100 bp reads on an Illumina HiSeq2000. Raw data were processed with SOAPnuke, discarding reads with adapters, uncalled bases, mean Phred below 15, or no exact constant-primer or identifier match. High-quality paired reads were merged with COPE v1.2.5, and unique nucleotide sequences were defined as clonotypes. MiTCR v1.1 was used to align clonotypes to the IMGT TRBV, TRBD and TRBJ reference segments. The analysis included only V-J combinations with a frequency above 0.0001, which together covered approximately 99% of the repertoires. The TCS score was defined as the ratio of F50 (clonal expansion) to E x V (chaos), calculated using BLOSUM62-based TCRdist between CDR3 peptides within each V-J. Welch's t-statistics and random forest reduced fewer than 600 V-J features to roughly 13, which were used in a naive Bayes classifier (R e1071). Sample size was not statistically predetermined, and blinding of investigators to group allocation was not performed. The paper reports TCR Vbeta CDR3 sequencing of approximately 140 peripheral blood samples: under 45 ophthalmopathy, around 80 hyperthyroidism and around 17 progressor patients.

Sequenced material: peripheral blood mononuclear cells (PBMCs), taken at new diagnosis, from a patient treated with antithyroid drugs. Rearrangement joined TRBV24-1 to TRBJ2-3, with TRBD2 tentatively as D gene (6 bases match). This receptor was identified in a man aged 35-49 years with Graves disease. Donor details come from another sample of the same person, matched by shared clones. The CDR3 reads CATSDPRGRDSTDTQYF. The DNA reads TGTGCCACCAGTGATCCGCGGGGTCGGGACAGCACAGATACGCAGTATTTT.